These 25 T cell receptor beta chains were sequenced from one sample in a study of response to subunit inactivated influenza vaccine. TCRdb fed the RT-PCR reads into MiXCR, producing one record per CDR3 protein. The table has hundreds of thousands of distinct CDR3 sequences, 15% to 20% seen once. The sample consisted of PBMCs from blood, taken approximately 5 days after vaccination. Receptors originate from a middle-aged man who received an inactivated influenza vaccine.

There are a few counts of this clonotype. The chain joins TRBV7-2 to TRBJ2-3; D uncertain. The CDR3 sequence is 14 residues long. Germline CDR1 SGHTA, CDR2 FQGNSA. Between the trimmed V and J ends, which lost 1 base and 6 bases, there was a span of 11 bases. CDR3 amino acids: CASSLEKGVDTQYF. CDR3 in DNA: TGTGCCAGCAGCTTAGAAAAGGGCGTCGATACGCAGTATTTT.

This clonotype has a count of ten or more. The chain links TRBV4-2 to TRBJ2-1, with 9 nucleotides matching TRBD1. With V trimmed by 0 bases and J by 3 bases, 18 bases remained unmatched. Germline values: CDR1 LGHNA, CDR2 YNFKEQ. CDR3 length equals 21 residues. Written as DNA, the CDR3 is TGTGCCAGCAGCCAAGATAGGGGACAGGGTAGGAGGGAAAGGATCTACAATGAGCAGTTCTTC. Amino acid sequence: CASSQDRGQGRRERIYNEQFF.

This chain connects TRBV12-3 or TRBV12-4 to TRBJ1-1, with D maybe TRBD1 (5 bases). The V end lost 5 bases, the J end lost 4 bases, and 17 bases lay between the germline ends. This CDR3 is 15 amino acids long. CDR3: CASSQGWEDGTEAFF. The CDR3 bases are TGTGCCAGCAGTCAGGGCTGGGAAGATGGCACTGAAGCTTTCTTT.

This clonotype was observed many times. This rearrangement joins TRBV29-1 to TRBJ1-2, with D unresolved. V lost 3 bases, J lost 3 bases, and 8 bases lay in between. The germline gives CDR1 SQVTM, CDR2 ANQGSEA. CDR3 length equals 12 residues. CDR3 sequence reads: CSVDPLDYGYTF. The CDR3 bases are TGCAGCGTTGACCCCCTGGACTATGGCTACACCTTC. Drawing the rest from reference TRBV29-1 and TRBJ1-2, the complete variable domain is SAVISQKPSRDICQRGTSLTIQCQVDSQVTMMFWYRQQPGQSLTLIATANQGSEATYESGFVIDKFPISRPNLTFSTLTVSNMSPEDSSIYLCSVDPLDYGYTFGSGTRLTVV.

The genes are TRBV30 and TRBJ2-7, with 8 bases that match TRBD1. V lost 0 bases and J lost 5; bases outside the gene matches: 3. The CDR3 consists of 13 residues. Looked up from germline, CDR1 is GTSNPN and CDR2 is SVGIG (reference sequence). CDR3 protein: CAWSVRTGNEQYF. In nucleotides, the CDR3 is TGTGCCTGGAGTGTGCGGACAGGGAACGAGCAGTACTTC.

This clonotype was observed many times. The genes are TRBV20-1 and TRBJ2-7, with TRBD2 identical over 15 bases. The CDR3 has 20 residues. Trimming took 2 bases from V and 0 from J; bases not matched to a gene: 14. The V gene's germline CDR1 is DFQATT and CDR2 SNEGSKA (reference sequence). The CDR3 nucleotides are TGCAGTGCTAGAAGAGATTGGGGGACTAGCGGGAGGCCGAGCTCCTACGAGCAGTACTTC. Its translation is CSARRDWGTSGRPSSYEQYF.

This clonotype was seen a handful of times. The chain joins TRBV29-1 to TRBJ2-7; 7 nucleotides align to TRBD2. Germline lookup yields CDR1 SQVTM and CDR2 ANQGSEA. V lost 4 bases to trimming and J lost 1 base; unmatched junction nucleotides: 4. This CDR3 is built from 13 residues. CDR3 sequence: CSVGQRDSYEQYF. The CDR3 bases are TGCAGCGTTGGCCAGCGGGATTCCTACGAGCAGTACTTC.

This clonotype was counted a few times. The J gene is TRBJ2-2, the V gene TRBV7-2; 8 nucleotides match TRBD2. Losses at the gene ends were 2 bases for V and 0 bases for J; bases not matched to a gene: 2. Germline V gene sequence: CDR1 SGHTA, CDR2 FQGNSA. CDR3 length: 16 amino acids. The CDR3 DNA sequence: TGTGCCAGCAGCTTATCGGGACTAGCGAACACCGGGGAGCTGTTTTTT. It yields the protein CASSLSGLANTGELFF.

The chain joins TRBV5-4 to TRBJ2-2; unclear D gene. The V end was cut by 5 bases, the J end by 5 bases, with 19 bases between. Looked up from germline, CDR1 is SGHNT and CDR2 is YYREEE (reference sequence). The CDR3 spans 16 residues. CDR3 in DNA: TGTGCCAGCAGTTATAACCCGGGCCAAGGAACCGGGGAGCTGTTTTTT. As protein: CASSYNPGQGTGELFF.

This clonotype showed up just a few times. J is TRBJ1-2 and V is TRBV20-1; unclear D gene. CDR1 is DFQATT, CDR2 SNEGSKA, per germline (reference sequence). Trimming took off 3 bases at V and 7 bases at J, with 0 bases between the two ends. The CDR3 consists of 8 residues. CDR3 amino acids: CSASGYTF. CDR3 sequence (DNA): TGCAGTGCTAGTGGCTACACCTTC.

The chain couples TRBV5-1 to TRBJ2-7, with 15 positions matching TRBD2. The CDR3 is 17 residues long. Germline CDR1 SGHRS, CDR2 YFSETQ. The ends lost 4 bases at V and 4 bases at J; junction bases unmatched: 9. CDR3 sequence reads: CASSAGTSGGQTYEQYF. DNA of the CDR3: TGCGCCAGCAGCGCCGGGACTAGCGGGGGGCAGACATACGAGCAGTACTTC.

The chain joins TRBV20-1 to TRBJ2-3; 7 bases are a match to TRBD1. The V segment lost 3 bases and the J segment 1 base; nucleotides outside the gene matches: 13. Germline V gene data show CDR1 as DFQATT and CDR2 as SNEGSKA (reference sequence). CDR3 size: 17 residues. Here the CDR3 DNA reads TGCAGTGCTAGCCCCGATAACAGGGGCGCGGGCACAGATACGCAGTATTTT. This gives the protein CSASPDNRGAGTDTQYF.

At least ten counts were recorded for this clonotype. The junction departs from germline at one end; a sequencing error may be responsible. The gene calls are TRBV5-1 and TRBJ2-2; D gene ambiguous. The germline CDR1 and CDR2 sequences are SGHRS and YFSETQ. The CDR3 contains 15 residues. The DNA of the CDR3 is TGTGCCAGCAGTTTAGGGCCCGCGAACACCGGGGAGCTGTTTTTT. It specifies CASSLGPANTGELFF.

This clonotype was observed at least ten times. The rearrangement joins TRBV6-5 to TRBJ1-6; possible D gene TRBD1, 5 bases. This CDR3 is 16 amino acids long. CDR1 and CDR2 (germline): MNHEY, SVGAGI. The V end lost 2 bases, the J end lost 9 bases, and 17 bases lay between the germline ends. CDR3 nucleotides: TGTGCCAGCAGTTACGCCGGGACGGGCGGAGGTTCACCCCTCCACTTT. Protein: CASSYAGTGGGSPLHF.

This clonotype was counted a few times. This chain joins TRBV10-2 and TRBJ2-7; 11 nucleotides line up with TRBD1. J was trimmed by 5 bases and V by 3 bases; bases with no gene match: 6. CDR3 size: 15 residues. In germline, CDR1 is WSHSY, CDR2 SAAADI. CDR3 residues: CASSERDRGLHEQYF. The CDR3, as DNA: TGCGCCAGCAGTGAAAGGGACAGGGGGTTGCACGAGCAGTACTTC.

The CDR3 DNA reads TGTGCCAGCAGCCGCGAGGGCACTCGTTTTTTCTACGAGCAGTACTTC. Translating it yields CASSREGTRFFYEQYF. The chain uses TRBV11-2 and TRBJ2-7, with D perhaps TRBD2 (5 bases). Germline CDR1 SGHAT, CDR2 FQNNGV. Between the trimmed V and J ends, which lost 5 bases and 3 bases, there was a span of 20 bases. This CDR3 comprises 16 residues. Looking up the rest from reference TRBV11-2 and TRBJ2-7 gives the full variable domain: EAGVAQSPRYKIIEKRQSVAFWCNPISGHATLYWYQQILGQGPKLLIQFQNNGVVDDSQLPKDRFSAERLKGVDSTLKIQPAKLEDSAVYLCASSREGTRFFYEQYFGPGTRLTVT.

The table lists this clonotype with a few counts. The chain joins TRBV20-1 to TRBJ2-7, with 7 bases matching TRBD2. The ends lost 6 bases at V and 7 bases at J; junction bases unmatched: 18. Germline CDR1 is DFQATT and CDR2 is SNEGSKA (reference sequence). The CDR3 has 15 residues. The CDR3 bases are TGCAGTGCCAGCTTAGCGGCTAGCGGAGTAGGGGAGCAGTACTTC. Amino acids: CSASLAASGVGEQYF.

This clonotype was counted between two and nine times. The junction departs from germline at one end; a sequencing error may be responsible. The V gene is TRBV20-1, the J gene TRBJ1-2, with D unresolved. Germline V gives CDR1 DFQATT, CDR2 SNEGSKA (reference sequence). This CDR3 region has 13 residues. The CDR3: CSASLSRNSGYTF. The CDR3 DNA reads as TGCAGTGCTAGTTTGTCAAGGAACTCTGGCTACACCTTC.

This clonotype has only a few counts. The chain couples TRBV7-9 to TRBJ1-5; D is undetermined. Germline values: CDR1 SEHNR, CDR2 FQNEAQ (reference sequence). Trimming took off 1 base at V and 0 bases at J, with 10 bases between the two ends. This CDR3 has 16 amino acids. DNA for the CDR3: TGTGCCAGCAGCTTAGGCCGGGATTATAGCAATCAGCCCCAGCATTTT. Translation: CASSLGRDYSNQPQHF.

The V and J genes are TRBV12-3 or TRBV12-4 and TRBJ1-1; tentative D call: TRBD1 (5 bases). CDR3 length: 12 residues. V was shortened by 6 bases and J by 8 bases, with 13 bases between the two germline ends. The CDR3 loop is CASRSGVSEAFF. For the CDR3, the DNA is TGTGCCAGCAGGTCGGGGGTGTCGGAAGCTTTCTTT.

This sequence joins TRBV20-1 and TRBJ1-1, with 9 bases aligning to TRBD1. The germline V gene has CDR1 DFQATT and CDR2 SNEGSKA (reference sequence). Trimming at V came to 3 bases and at J to 0 bases, leaving 5 bases not matched to a gene. The CDR3 is 15 amino acids. Here the CDR3 DNA reads TGCAGTGCTAGGCGGACAGGGGCCTTGAACACTGAAGCTTTCTTT. The encoded protein is CSARRTGALNTEAFF.

This CDR3 reads CAIRSLAGKHTDTQYF. For the CDR3, the DNA is TGTGCCATCAGGTCACTAGCGGGGAAACACACAGATACGCAGTATTTT. The genes are TRBV10-3 and TRBJ2-3; 10 bases agree with TRBD2. Germline CDR1 is ENHRY and CDR2 is SYGVKD. The CDR3 sequence is 16 residues long. V shed 6 bases, J shed 2 bases, and the junction held 8 bases outside the gene matches.

The chain has TRBV20-1 and TRBJ2-7, with D possibly TRBD2 on 6 matching bases. Germline V gene data show CDR1 as DFQATT and CDR2 as SNEGSKA (reference sequence). The CDR3 runs 12 residues. Trimming stripped 4 bases from V and 5 bases from J, with 12 bases between. This chain's CDR3 is CSANRDFDEQYF. The CDR3 nucleotides are TGCAGTGCTAATCGGGACTTTGACGAGCAGTACTTC.

In its sample, this clonotype was seen a few times. The J gene is TRBJ2-1, the V gene TRBV24-1; 11 bases map to TRBD1. CDR3 size: 13 residues. In germline, CDR1 is KGHDR, CDR2 SFDVKD. V lost 7 bases and J lost 6; bases outside the gene matches: 1. The CDR3 DNA sequence: TGTGCCACCAGGGGGACAGGGGGCAATGAGCAGTTCTTC. This encodes CATRGTGGNEQFF.

The sample holds many counts of this clonotype. CDR3 loop: CASSTGISPLHF. The CDR3 DNA reads TGTGCCAGCAGTACAGGGATCTCACCCCTCCACTTT. This sequence joins TRBV12-3 or TRBV12-4 and TRBJ1-6; D perhaps matches TRBD1 (6 bases). V gave up 5 bases and J gave up 10 bases, with 9 bases separating them. The CDR3 has 12 amino acids.